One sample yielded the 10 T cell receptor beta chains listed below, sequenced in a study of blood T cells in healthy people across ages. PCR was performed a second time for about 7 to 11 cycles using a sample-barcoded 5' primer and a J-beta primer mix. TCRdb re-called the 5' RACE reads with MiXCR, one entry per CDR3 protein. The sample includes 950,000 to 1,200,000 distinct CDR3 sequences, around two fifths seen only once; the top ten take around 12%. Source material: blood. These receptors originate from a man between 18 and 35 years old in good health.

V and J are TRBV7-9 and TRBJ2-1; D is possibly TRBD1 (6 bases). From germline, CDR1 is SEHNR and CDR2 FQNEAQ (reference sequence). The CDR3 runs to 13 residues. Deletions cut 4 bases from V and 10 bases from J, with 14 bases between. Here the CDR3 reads CASSSRGYYEQFF. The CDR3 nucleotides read TGTGCCAGCAGCTCCAGGGGCTACTACGAGCAGTTCTTC.

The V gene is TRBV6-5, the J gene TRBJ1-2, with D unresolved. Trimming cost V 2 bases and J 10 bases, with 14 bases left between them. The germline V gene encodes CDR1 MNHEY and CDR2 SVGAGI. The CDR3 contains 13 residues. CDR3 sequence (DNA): TGTGCCAGCAGTTACGATATGTGGCAGGACTACACCTTC. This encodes CASSYDMWQDYTF.

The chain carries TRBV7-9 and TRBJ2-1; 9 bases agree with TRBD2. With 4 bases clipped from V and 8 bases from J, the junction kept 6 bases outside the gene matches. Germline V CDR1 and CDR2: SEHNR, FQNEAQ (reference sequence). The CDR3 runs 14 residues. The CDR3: CASSSGTSKHEQFF. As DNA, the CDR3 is TGTGCCAGCAGCTCGGGGACTAGCAAACATGAGCAGTTCTTC.

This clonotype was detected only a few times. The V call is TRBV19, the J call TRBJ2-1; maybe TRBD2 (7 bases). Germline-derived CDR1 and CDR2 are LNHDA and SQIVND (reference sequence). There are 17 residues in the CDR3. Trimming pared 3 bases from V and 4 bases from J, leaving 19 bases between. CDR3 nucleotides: TGTGCCAGTAGTATTGCGTCCGCGGGGGCGGGGTACAATGAGCAGTTCTTC. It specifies CASSIASAGAGYNEQFF.

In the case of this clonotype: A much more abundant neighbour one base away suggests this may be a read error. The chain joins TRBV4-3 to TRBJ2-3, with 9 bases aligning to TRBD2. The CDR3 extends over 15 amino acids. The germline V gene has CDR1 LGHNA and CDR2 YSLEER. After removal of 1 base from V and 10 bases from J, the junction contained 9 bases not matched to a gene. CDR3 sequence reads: CASSQGLAAEDAQYF. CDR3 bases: TGCGCCAGCAGCCAAGGACTAGCGGCGGAGGATGCGCAGTATTTT.

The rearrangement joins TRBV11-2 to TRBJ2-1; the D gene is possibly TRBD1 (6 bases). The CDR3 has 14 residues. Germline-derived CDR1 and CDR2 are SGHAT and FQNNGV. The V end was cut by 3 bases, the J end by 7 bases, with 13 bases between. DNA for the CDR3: TGTGCCAGCAGCTTCTCCCAGGGGCGTAATGAGCAGTTCTTC. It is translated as CASSFSQGRNEQFF.

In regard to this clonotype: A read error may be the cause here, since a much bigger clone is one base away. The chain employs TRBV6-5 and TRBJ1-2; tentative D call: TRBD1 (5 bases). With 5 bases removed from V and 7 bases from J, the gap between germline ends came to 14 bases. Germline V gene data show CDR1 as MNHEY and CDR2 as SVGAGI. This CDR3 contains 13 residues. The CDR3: CASSETEDSGYTF. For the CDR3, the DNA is TGTGCCAGCAGTGAGACAGAAGACTCTGGCTACACCTTC.

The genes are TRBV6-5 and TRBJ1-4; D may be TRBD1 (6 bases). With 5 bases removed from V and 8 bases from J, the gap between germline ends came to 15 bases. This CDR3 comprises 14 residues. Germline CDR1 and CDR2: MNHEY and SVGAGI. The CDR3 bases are TGTGCCAGCAGTAGGGCTGGGGGCCGGGAAAAACTGTTTTTT. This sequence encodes CASSRAGGREKLFF.

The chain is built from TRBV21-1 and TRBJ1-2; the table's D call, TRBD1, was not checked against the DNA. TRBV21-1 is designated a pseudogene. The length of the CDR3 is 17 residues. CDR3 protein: CASSKAHRGYTTCGYTF. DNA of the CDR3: TGTGCCAGCAGCAAAGCGCACAGGGGCTATACGACTTGTGGCTACACCTTC.

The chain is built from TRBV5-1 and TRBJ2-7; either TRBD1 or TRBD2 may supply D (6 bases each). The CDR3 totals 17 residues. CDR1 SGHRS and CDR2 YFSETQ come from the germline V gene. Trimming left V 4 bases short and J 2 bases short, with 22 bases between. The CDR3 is CASSAGGGTKGPYEQYF. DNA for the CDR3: TGCGCCAGCAGCGCAGGTGGCGGGACAAAAGGACCCTACGAGCAGTACTTC.